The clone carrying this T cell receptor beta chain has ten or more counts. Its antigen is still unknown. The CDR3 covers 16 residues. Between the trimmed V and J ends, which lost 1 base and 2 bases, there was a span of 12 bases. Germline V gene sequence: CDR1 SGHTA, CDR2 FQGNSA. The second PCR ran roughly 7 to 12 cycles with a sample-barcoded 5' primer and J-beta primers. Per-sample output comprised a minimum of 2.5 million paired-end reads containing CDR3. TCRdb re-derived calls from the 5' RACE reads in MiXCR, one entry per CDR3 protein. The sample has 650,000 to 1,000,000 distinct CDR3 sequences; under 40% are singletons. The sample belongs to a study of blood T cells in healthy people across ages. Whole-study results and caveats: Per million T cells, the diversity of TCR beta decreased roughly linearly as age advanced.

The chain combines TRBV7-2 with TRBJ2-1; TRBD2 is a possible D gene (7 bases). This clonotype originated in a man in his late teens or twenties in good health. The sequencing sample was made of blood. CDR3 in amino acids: CASSLVGGATYNEQFF. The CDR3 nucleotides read TGTGCCAGCAGCTTAGTAGGGGGGGCCACCTACAATGAGCAGTTCTTC.